This TCR beta chain was sequenced for a study of T-cell memory formation after mild COVID-19. 5'RACE with constant-segment primers built TCRalpha and TCRbeta cDNA libraries with UMIs. TCRdb called the 5' RACE reads again in MiXCR, with one record for every CDR3 protein. The sample lists about 350,000 distinct CDR3 sequences; roughly 13% were seen once. The germline gives CDR1 MNHEY, CDR2 SVGAGI. Trimming stripped 4 bases from V and 2 bases from J, with 15 bases between. This CDR3 is 17 amino acids long. Study-level points and caveats: A balance of CD4 and CD8 characterized clones contracting day 15 to 85, whereas later expanders leaned CD4+. Nothing showed for sure that second-wave clones peaking on day 37 were SARS-CoV-2 specific. Contracting CD4+ clones were located mainly in CM and EM, and CD8+ clones in EMRA.

Of note for this clonotype: The antigen is undetermined.

Sequenced material: PBMCs or a T cell subset sorted from them (not recorded which). The chain uses TRBV6-5 and TRBJ2-6, with D perhaps matching TRBD1 (5 bases). This receptor was identified in a man between 18 and 29 years old who had mild COVID-19 (a few samples of this study predate the infection). Cell type and time point are not known. The CDR3 DNA is TGTGCCAGCAGTTCCCCCAGTGGCAGGGCTGGGGCCAACGTCCTGACTTTC. Its protein is CASSSPSGRAGANVLTF.